This T cell receptor (beta chain) was captured by sequencing in a study of CXCR3-negative and CXCR3-positive naive CD8 T cells. The CDR3 has 12 residues. CDR1 MNHEY and CDR2 SVGEGT come from the germline V gene. Study observations and caveats: A higher hydrophobicity marked the TRB CDR3s of CXCR3-positive naive cells versus CXCR3-negative naive cells.

The TRB cDNA libraries were prepared by 5' RACE with UMI labels. No DNA is given; TCRdb re-called the 5' RACE reads and lists each CDR3 protein once. The sample has fewer than 90,000 distinct CDR3 sequences. In regard to this clonotype: The antigen remains undetermined.

This receptor was obtained from a human donor in good health. Some clones in this sample may be carry-over from other donors' samples. Sequencing was performed on naive CXCR3+ CD8+ T cells from blood. Subset in this sample: CD45RO-CCR7+CD27+CD95- naive CD8+ T cells expressing CXCR3 (TNR3+). The genes are TRBV6-2 or TRBV6-3 and TRBJ2-7; the D call of TRBD1 rests on TCRdb alone, since no DNA is present to check it. CDR3 amino acids: CASSDRVYEQYF.